The TCR beta chain described here comes from a study of identifying expanded T cells in peripheral blood. Profiled with immunoSEQ multiplex PCR; TCRdb holds only in-frame clones, not every one. The data contain around 68,000 clones, about 90% of them singletons. During the collection period, no donor immune events like infections were recorded. The source is a person aged 18 to 70 in good health. The sample taken for sequencing was blood.

The CDR3 region is CASSRGIPRQYF. DNA for the CDR3: TGTGCCAGCTCCAGGGGCATACCCAGGCAGTACTTC. The chain recombines TRBV18 with TRBJ2-7; D might be TRBD1 (6 bases). The CDR3 has 12 amino acids. In germline, CDR1 is KGHSH, CDR2 LQKENI. The germline V and J ends were trimmed by 6 bases and 9 bases, with 15 bases remaining between them. The full variable domain, completed using reference TRBV18 and TRBJ2-7, is NAGVMQNPRHLVRRRGQEARLRCSPMKGHSHVYWYRQLPEEGLKFMVYLQKENIIDESGMPKERFSAEFPKEGPSILRIQQVVRGDSAAYFCASSRGIPRQYFGPGTRLTVT.